The clone carrying this T cell receptor (beta chain) was counted between two and nine times. Its target is not known. CDR1 and CDR2 (germline): SGHTA, FQGTGA. The CDR3 is 15 amino acids. Trimming removed 2 bases from V and 5 bases from J; junction bases left unmatched: 5. Source material for naive CD8 libraries was 20,000 to 1,000,000 sorted cells, with 10%, 30% or 50% RNA. TCRdb fed the PCR reads into MiXCR, producing one record per CDR3 protein. Found here are some 580,000 distinct CDR3 sequences, 25% of them singletons; the top ten hold 0.78%. The record originates from a study of molecular identifiers for immune sequencing clone quantification. Study results and caveats: For effector cells, clones above 20 RNA copies held over 99% of molecules; for naive cells, under 1%.

The rearrangement joins TRBV7-3 to TRBJ2-1; 8 positions match TRBD2. Sequencing was done on a sample of naive CD8+ T cells from blood, with Jurkat cell RNA spiked in. Subset here: FACS-sorted CD8+CD4-CCR7+CD45RA+ naive T cells. This TCR was recovered from a human donor in good health. Some libraries in this study had Jurkat cell RNA spiked in. The CDR3 here is CASSLGLADNNEQFF. DNA of the CDR3: TGTGCCAGCAGCTTAGGACTAGCAGATAACAATGAGCAGTTCTTC.